Described below is a single TCR beta chain sequence and its context. The data originate from a study of OX40 agonist ivuxolimab in advanced cancers. Data came from immunoSEQ multiplex PCR; TCRdb stores just in-frame clones and leaves some out. The sample carries about 76,000 clones, 85% to 90% recorded once. Trimming removed 1 base from V and 6 bases from J, with 16 bases in between. The CDR3 length is 15 residues. The germline gives CDR1 SGHAT, CDR2 FQNNGV. The source was CD4+ or CD8+ T cells sorted from blood, collected in a trial of the OX40 agonist ivuxolimab. The rearrangement joins TRBV11-2 to TRBJ2-7; D unresolved. This receptor was identified in an adult with an advanced solid tumor such as melanoma, head and neck, liver or kidney cancer. The CDR3 reads CASSLAAGQAAEQYF. The CDR3 region has the DNA TGTGCCAGCAGCTTAGCAGCCGGCCAGGCAGCCGAGCAGTACTTC. The full variable domain, in which reference TRBV11-2 and TRBJ2-7 provide the parts outside the CDR3, is EAGVAQSPRYKIIEKRQSVAFWCNPISGHATLYWYQQILGQGPKLLIQFQNNGVVDDSQLPKDRFSAERLKGVDSTLKIQPAKLEDSAVYLCASSLAAGQAAEQYFGPGTRLTVT.